This T cell receptor beta chain was recovered during a study of shared clonotypes between healthy human individuals. This table comes from immunoSEQ multiplex PCR, and its TCRdb copy is limited to in-frame clones, with some not included. This sample yields about 2.1 million clones, of which just over 90% are seen a single time; roughly 1.7% belongs to the top ten. The CDR3 loop spans 15 amino acids. Germline-derived CDR1 and CDR2 are LNHDA and SQIVND (reference sequence). Trimming removed 5 bases at V and 7 bases at J, with 18 bases between. Positive CCR7 selection of CD45RO-negative cells yielded the naive CD8 cells, and terminally differentiated effector memory CD45RA+ cells were excluded. The donors were adults (healthy and HIV-negative) with no recent acute infections or vaccinations.

The chain has TRBV19 and TRBJ2-4; possibly TRBD2 for D (6 bases). Sequencing was performed on naive CD8+ T cells from PBMCs. The receptor was derived from a man between 18 and 29 years old in good health. Some clones in this sample may be carry-over from other donors' samples. CDR3 nucleotide sequence: TGTGCCAGTAGTCCTCTCCGGACTAACGGCAACATTCAGTACTTC. This sequence encodes CASSPLRTNGNIQYF.